This T cell receptor (beta chain) stems from a study of post-analysis software for immune sequencing data. General observations from the study: Included in a set of a handful of TRBV segments more frequent in patients than controls were TRBV5-6, TRBV5-1 and TRBV20-1. Strong co-clustering by F measure linked samples that shared a preparation batch. Controls significantly exceeded multiple sclerosis patients in normalized Chao1 diversity.

Worth noting for this clonotype: Its antigen is not identified.

The TCR beta cDNA libraries contained unique molecular identifiers. Input populations of 1 to 10 million T cells gave rise to roughly 500,000 cDNA molecules. TCRdb processed the PCR reads anew with MiXCR; each CDR3 protein has one entry. In the table there are about 620,000 distinct CDR3 sequences, around 44% of which are singletons. V was trimmed by 0 bases and J by 0 bases, leaving 11 bases between them. This CDR3 has 17 amino acids. Germline values: CDR1 KGHDR, CDR2 SFDVKD. The receptor was isolated from a girl aged 5-17 years with multiple sclerosis. Sequencing was done on a sample of blood. This rearrangement joins TRBV24-1 to TRBJ2-1, with no clear D. In DNA, the CDR3 is TGTGCCACCAGTGATTTGGGGTTCCCGAGCTCCTACAATGAGCAGTTCTTC. As protein: CATSDLGFPSSYNEQFF.